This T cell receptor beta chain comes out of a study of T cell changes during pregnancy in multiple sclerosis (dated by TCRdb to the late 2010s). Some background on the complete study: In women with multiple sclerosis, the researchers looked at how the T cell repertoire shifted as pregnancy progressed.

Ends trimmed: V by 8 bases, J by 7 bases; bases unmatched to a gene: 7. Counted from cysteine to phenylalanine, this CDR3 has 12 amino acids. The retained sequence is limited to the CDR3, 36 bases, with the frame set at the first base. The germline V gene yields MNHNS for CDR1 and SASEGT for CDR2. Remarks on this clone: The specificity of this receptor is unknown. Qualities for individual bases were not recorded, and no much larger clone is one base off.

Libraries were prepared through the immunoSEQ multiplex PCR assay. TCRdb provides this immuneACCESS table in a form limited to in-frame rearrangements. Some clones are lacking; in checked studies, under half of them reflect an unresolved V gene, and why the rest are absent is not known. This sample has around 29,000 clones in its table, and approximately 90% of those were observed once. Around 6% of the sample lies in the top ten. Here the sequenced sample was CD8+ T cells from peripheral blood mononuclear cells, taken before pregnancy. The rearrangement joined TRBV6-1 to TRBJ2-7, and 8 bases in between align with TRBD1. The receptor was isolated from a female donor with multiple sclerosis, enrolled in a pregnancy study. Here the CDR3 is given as CASRQGPEEQYF. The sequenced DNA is TGTGCCAGCCGACAGGGGCCGGAGGAGCAGTACTTC.